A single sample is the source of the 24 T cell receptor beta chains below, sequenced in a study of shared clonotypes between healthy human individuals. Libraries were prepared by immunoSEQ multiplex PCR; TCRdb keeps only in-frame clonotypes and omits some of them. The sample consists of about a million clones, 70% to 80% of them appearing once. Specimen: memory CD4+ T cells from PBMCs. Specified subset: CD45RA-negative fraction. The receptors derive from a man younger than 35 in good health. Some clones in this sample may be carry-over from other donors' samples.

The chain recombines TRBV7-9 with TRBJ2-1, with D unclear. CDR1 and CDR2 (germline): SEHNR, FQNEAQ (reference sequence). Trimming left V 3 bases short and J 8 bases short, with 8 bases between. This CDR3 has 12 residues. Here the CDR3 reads CASSLVLYEQFF. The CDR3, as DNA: TGTGCCAGCAGCTTGGTGCTCTATGAGCAGTTCTTC. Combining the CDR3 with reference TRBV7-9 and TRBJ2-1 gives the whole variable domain DTGVSQNPRHKITKRGQNVTFRCDPISEHNRLYWYRQTLGQGPEFLTYFQNEAQLEKSRLLSDRFSAERPKGSFSTLEIQRTEQGDSAMYLCASSLVLYEQFFGPGTRLTVL.

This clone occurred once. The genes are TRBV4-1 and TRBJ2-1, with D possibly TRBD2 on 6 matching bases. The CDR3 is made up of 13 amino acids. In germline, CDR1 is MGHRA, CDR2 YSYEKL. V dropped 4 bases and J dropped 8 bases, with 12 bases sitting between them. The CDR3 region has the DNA TGCGCCAGCAGCCGCGGGGCAGGGCATGAGCAGTTCTTC. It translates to CASSRGAGHEQFF.

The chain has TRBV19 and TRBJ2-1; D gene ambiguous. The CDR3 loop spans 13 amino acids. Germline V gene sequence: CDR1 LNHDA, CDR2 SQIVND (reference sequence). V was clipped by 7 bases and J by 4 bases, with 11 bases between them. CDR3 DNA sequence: TGTGCCAGTACCCGGGTAGGGTACAATGAGCAGTTCTTC. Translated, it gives CASTRVGYNEQFF.

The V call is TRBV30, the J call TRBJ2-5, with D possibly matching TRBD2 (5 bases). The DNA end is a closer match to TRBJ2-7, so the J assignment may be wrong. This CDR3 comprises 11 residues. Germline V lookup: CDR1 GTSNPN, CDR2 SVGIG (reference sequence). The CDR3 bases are TGTGCCTGGACGGAGGCCTACGAGCAGTACTTC. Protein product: CAWTEAYEQYF.

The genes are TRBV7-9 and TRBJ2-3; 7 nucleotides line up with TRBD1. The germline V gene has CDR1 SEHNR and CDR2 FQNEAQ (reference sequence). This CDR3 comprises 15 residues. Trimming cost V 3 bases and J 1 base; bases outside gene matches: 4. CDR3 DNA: TGTGCCAGCAGCTTGTGGACAGGAGGCACAGATACGCAGTATTTT. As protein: CASSLWTGGTDTQYF.

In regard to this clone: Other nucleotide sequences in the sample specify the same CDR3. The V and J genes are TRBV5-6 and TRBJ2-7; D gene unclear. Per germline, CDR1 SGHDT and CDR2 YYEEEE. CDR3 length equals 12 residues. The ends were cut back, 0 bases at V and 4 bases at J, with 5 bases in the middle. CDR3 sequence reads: CASSLGVYEQYF. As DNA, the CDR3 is TGTGCCAGCAGCTTGGGTGTTTACGAGCAGTACTTC. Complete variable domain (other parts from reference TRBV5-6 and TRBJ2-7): DAGVTQSPTHLIKTRGQQVTLRCSPKSGHDTVSWYQQALGQGPQFIFQYYEEEERQRGNFPDRFSGHQFPNYSSELNVNALLLGDSALYLCASSLGVYEQYFGPGTRLTVT.

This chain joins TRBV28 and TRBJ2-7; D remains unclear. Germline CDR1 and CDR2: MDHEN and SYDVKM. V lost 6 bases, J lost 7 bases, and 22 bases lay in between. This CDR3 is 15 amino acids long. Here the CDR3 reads CASRTSQRRLGEQYF. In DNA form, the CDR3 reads TGTGCCAGCAGGACCTCACAGAGACGTTTAGGGGAGCAGTACTTC.

The chain's CDR3 is CASSGQASSAANTGELFF. The DNA for the CDR3 is TGTGCCAGTAGTGGACAGGCCTCTTCCGCAGCGAACACCGGGGAGCTGTTTTTT. The rearrangement joins TRBV19 to TRBJ2-2, with 7 bases that match TRBD1. V gave up 5 bases and J gave up 0 bases; unmatched junction bases: 12. CDR3 size: 18 residues. CDR1 is LNHDA and CDR2 is SQIVND in the germline V gene (reference sequence).

For the CDR3, the DNA is TGTGCCAGCAGCTTGGGGGGCCCCTCCTACAATGAGCAGTTCTTC. Translated: CASSLGGPSYNEQFF. The gene calls are TRBV5-4 and TRBJ2-1; weak D call: TRBD1 (5 bases). Germline CDR1 reads SGHNT; CDR2 reads YYREEE (reference sequence). The CDR3 has 15 amino acids. Trimming took off 0 bases at V and 0 bases at J, with 7 bases between the two ends. The variable domain in full, completed from reference TRBV5-4 and TRBJ2-1, reads ETGVTQSPTHLIKTRGQQVTLRCSSQSGHNTVSWYQQALGQGPQFIFQYYREEENGRGNFPPRFSGLQFPNYSSELNVNALELDDSALYLCASSLGGPSYNEQFFGPGTRLTVL.

CDR3 in amino acids: CATHGPEPPDTQYF. CDR3 coding DNA: TGTGCCACCCATGGCCCGGAACCCCCAGATACGCAGTATTTT. V gene TRBV28 combines with J gene TRBJ2-3; no definite D call. Deletions cut 10 bases from V and 4 bases from J, with 18 bases between. This CDR3 region has 14 residues. Germline loops: CDR1 MDHEN, CDR2 SYDVKM.

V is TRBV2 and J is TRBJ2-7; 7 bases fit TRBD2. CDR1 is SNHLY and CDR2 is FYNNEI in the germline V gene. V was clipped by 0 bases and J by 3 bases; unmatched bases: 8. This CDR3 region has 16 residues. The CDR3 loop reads CASSEAGAGARYEQYF. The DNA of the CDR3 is TGTGCCAGCAGTGAAGCTGGGGCGGGAGCCCGCTACGAGCAGTACTTC.

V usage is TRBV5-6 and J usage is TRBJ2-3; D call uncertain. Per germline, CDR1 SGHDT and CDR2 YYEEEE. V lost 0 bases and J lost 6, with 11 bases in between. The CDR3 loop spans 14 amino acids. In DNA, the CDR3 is TGTGCCAGCAGCTTGGTATCCGGCAGGGATACGCAGTATTTT. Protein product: CASSLVSGRDTQYF.

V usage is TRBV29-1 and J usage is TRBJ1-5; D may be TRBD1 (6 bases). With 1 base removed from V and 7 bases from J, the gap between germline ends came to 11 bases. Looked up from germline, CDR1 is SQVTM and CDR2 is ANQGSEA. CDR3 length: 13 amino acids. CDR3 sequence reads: CSVEAARGQPQHF. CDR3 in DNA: TGCAGCGTTGAAGCGGCCAGGGGCCAGCCCCAGCATTTT.

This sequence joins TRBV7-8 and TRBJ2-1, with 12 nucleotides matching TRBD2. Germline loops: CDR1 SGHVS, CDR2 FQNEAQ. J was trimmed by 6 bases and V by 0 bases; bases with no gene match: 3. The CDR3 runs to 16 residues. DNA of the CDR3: TGTGCCAGCAGCTTAGCGGCTAGCGGGAGGGTCAATGAGCAGTTCTTC. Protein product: CASSLAASGRVNEQFF.

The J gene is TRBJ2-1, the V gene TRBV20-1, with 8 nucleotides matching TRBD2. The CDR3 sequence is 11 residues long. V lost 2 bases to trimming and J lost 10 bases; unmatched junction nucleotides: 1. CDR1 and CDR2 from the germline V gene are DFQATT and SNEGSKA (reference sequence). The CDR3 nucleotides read TGCAGTGCTAGAAGACTAGCGGAGCAGTTCTTC. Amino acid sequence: CSARRLAEQFF.

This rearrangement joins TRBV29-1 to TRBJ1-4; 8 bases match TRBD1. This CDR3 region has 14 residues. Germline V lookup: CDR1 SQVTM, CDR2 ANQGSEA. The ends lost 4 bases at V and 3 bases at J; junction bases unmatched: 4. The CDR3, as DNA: TGCAGCGTTGCAGGGGGCAAGGCTAATGAAAAACTGTTTTTT. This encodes CSVAGGKANEKLFF.

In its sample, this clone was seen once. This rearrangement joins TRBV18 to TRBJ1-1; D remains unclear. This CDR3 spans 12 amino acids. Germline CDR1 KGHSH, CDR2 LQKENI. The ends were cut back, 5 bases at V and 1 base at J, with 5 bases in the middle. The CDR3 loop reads CASSSRNTEAFF. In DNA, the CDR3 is TGTGCCAGCTCATCTCGGAACACTGAAGCTTTCTTT. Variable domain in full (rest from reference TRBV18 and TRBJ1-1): NAGVMQNPRHLVRRRGQEARLRCSPMKGHSHVYWYRQLPEEGLKFMVYLQKENIIDESGMPKERFSAEFPKEGPSILRIQQVVRGDSAAYFCASSSRNTEAFFGQGTRLTVV.

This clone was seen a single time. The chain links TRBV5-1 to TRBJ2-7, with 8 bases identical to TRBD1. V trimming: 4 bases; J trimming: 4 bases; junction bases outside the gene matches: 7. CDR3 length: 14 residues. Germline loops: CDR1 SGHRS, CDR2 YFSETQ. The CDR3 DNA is TGCGCCAGCAGCGCGGACAGGGCCACGTACGAGCAGTACTTC. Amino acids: CASSADRATYEQYF.

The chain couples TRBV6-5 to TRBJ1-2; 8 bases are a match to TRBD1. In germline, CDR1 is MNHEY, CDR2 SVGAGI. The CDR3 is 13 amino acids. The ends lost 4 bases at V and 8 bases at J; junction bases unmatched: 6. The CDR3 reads CASSSQGAGGYTF. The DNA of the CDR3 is TGTGCCAGCAGTTCTCAGGGGGCTGGAGGCTACACCTTC.

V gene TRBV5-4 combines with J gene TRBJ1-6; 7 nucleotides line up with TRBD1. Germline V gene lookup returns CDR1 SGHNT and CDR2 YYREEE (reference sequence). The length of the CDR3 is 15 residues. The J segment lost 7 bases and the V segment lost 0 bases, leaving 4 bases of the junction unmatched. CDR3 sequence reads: CASSLGGTENSPLHF. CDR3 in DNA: TGTGCCAGCAGCTTGGGTGGGACAGAGAATTCACCCCTCCACTTT. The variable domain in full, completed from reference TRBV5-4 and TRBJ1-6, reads ETGVTQSPTHLIKTRGQQVTLRCSSQSGHNTVSWYQQALGQGPQFIFQYYREEENGRGNFPPRFSGLQFPNYSSELNVNALELDDSALYLCASSLGGTENSPLHFGNGTRLTVT.

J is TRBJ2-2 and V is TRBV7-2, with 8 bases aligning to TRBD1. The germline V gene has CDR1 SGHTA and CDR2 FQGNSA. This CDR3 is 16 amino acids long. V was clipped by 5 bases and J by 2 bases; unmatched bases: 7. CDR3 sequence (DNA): TGTGCCAGCAGCCGATACGGACAGGGAAACACCGGGGAGCTGTTTTTT. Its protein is CASSRYGQGNTGELFF.

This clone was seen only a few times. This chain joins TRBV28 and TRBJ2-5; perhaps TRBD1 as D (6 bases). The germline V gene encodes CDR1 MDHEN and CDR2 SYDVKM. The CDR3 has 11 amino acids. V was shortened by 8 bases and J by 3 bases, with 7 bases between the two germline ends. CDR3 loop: CASYREETQYF. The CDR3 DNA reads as TGTGCCAGCTACAGGGAAGAGACCCAGTACTTC.

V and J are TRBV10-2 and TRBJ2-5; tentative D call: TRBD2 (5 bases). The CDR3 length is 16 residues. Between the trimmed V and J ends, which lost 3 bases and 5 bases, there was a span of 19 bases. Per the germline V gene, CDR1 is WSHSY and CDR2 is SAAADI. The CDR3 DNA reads TGCGCCAGCAGTGATTTACTAGGAGGAGCCCCCGAGACCCAGTACTTC. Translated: CASSDLLGGAPETQYF.

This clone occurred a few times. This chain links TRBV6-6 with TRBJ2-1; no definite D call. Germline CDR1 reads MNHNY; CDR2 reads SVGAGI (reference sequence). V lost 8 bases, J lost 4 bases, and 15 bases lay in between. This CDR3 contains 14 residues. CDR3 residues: CASAGSARYNEQFF. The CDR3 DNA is TGTGCCAGCGCAGGATCCGCCCGGTACAATGAGCAGTTCTTC.